This TCR beta chain derives from a study of breast tumors, draining lymph nodes, adjacent tissues. TCRdb itself ran the multiplex PCR reads through MiXCR, one entry per CDR3 protein. This sample has more than 250,000 distinct CDR3 sequences, with around 30% found just once. A remark on this clonotype: Its antigen is unidentified.

Breast cancer patients provided tissue from their axillary draining lymph nodes. Study conclusions and caveats: Compared with basal-like, luminal-like tumors shared significantly more repertoire with nontumor tissue. Compared with lymph nodes, tumors were less diverse; compared with nontumor tissue, more.

The CDR3 covers 13 residues. The junction had 8 bases not matched to a gene; V was cut back by 6 bases and J by 7 bases. CDR1 is MNHEY and CDR2 is SMNVEV in the germline V gene (reference sequence). The chain is built from TRBV27 and TRBJ2-7; 8 bases line up with TRBD2. Sequenced material: axillary lymph node tissue. This receptor was identified in a female donor with breast cancer. Some clones in this sample may be carry-over from other donors' samples. CDR3 protein: CASRQAGVEEQYF. The CDR3 region has the DNA TGTGCCAGCAGACAAGCGGGAGTTGAAGAGCAGTACTTC.